This TCR beta chain was sequenced in a study of T cell changes during pregnancy in multiple sclerosis (dated by TCRdb to between 2018 and 2021). Describing the broader study: The study looked at changes in the T cell repertoire across pregnancy in women with multiple sclerosis.

For CDR1 and CDR2, the germline V gene lists MRHNA and SNTAGT. Including the terminal cysteine and phenylalanine, the CDR3 comprises 15 residues. The only DNA kept is the CDR3, 45 bases in frame from the first base. Relative to germline, V is 5 bases shorter and J is 1 base shorter, with 12 bases between their ends. Of note for this clone: Its antigen is still unknown. Per-nucleotide qualities are absent, and no much larger clonotype sits a single base away.

The method behind the library was the immunoSEQ multiplex PCR assay. TCRdb holds this immuneACCESS table with in-frame rearrangements only. Some clones are missing; in checked studies, unresolved V genes explain under half, and the rest has no known cause. Within this sample are 76,000 or so clones, with 90% to 95% of them counted one time only. The ten largest clones capture approximately 0.75% of the sample. The sequence derives from a female donor in good health, enrolled as a control in a pregnancy study. This sequence uses TRBV6-4 and TRBJ2-1; the D gene is possibly TRBD1, with 6 bases matching. Source: peripheral blood, taken in the second trimester of pregnancy. CDR3 sequence: CASSKEGDSYNEQFF. DNA sequence: TGTGCCAGCAGTAAAGAGGGGGATTCCTACAATGAGCAGTTCTTC.